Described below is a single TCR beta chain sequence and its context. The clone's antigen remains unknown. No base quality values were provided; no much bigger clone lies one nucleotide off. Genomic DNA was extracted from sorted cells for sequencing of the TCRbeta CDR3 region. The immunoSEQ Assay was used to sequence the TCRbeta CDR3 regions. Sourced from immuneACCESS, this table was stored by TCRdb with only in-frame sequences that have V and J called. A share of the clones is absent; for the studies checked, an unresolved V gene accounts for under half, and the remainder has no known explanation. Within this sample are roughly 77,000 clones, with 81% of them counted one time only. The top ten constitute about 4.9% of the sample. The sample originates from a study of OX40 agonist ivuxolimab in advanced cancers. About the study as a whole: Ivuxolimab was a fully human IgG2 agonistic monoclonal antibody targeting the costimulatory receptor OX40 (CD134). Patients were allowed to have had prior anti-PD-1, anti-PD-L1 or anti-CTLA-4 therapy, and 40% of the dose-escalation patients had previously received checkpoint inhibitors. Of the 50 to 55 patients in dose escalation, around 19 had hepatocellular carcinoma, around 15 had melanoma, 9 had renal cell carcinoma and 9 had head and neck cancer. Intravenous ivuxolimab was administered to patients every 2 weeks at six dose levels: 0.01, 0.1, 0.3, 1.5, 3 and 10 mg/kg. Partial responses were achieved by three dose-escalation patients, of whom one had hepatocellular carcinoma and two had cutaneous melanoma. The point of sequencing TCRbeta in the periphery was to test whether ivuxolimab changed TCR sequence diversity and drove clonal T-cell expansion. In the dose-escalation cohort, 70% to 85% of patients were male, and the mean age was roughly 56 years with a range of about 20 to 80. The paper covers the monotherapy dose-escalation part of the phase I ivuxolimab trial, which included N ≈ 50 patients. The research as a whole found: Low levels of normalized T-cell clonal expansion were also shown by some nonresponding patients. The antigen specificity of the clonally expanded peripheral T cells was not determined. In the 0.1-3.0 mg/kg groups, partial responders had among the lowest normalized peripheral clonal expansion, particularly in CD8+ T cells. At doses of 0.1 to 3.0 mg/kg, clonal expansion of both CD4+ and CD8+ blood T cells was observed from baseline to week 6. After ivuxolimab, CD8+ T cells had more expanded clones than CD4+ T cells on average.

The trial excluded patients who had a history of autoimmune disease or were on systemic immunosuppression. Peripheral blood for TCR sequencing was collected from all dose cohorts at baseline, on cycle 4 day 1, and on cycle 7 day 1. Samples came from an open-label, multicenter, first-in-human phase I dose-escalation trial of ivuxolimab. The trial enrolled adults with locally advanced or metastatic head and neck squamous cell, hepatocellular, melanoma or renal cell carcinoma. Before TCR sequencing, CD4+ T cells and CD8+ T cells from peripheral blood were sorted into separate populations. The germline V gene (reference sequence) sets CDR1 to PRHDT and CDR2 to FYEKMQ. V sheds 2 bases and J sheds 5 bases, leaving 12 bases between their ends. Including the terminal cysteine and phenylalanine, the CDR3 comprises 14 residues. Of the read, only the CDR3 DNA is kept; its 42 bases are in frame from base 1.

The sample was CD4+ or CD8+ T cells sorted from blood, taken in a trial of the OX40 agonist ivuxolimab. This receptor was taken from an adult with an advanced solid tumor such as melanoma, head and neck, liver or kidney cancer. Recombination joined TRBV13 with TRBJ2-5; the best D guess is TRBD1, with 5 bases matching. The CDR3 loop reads CASSLRGRTETQYF. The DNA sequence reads TGTGCCAGCAGCTTAAGGGGCCGAACGGAGACCCAGTACTTC.